Each of the 30 T cell receptor beta chains below was sequenced from the same sample in a study of T cell responses to AZD1222 COVID-19 vaccine (dated by TCRdb to the early 2020s). Library preparation employed the immunoSEQ multiplex PCR assay. Held by TCRdb, this immuneACCESS table contains in-frame sequences only and omits some clones. Under half of the omission traces to an unresolved V gene where checked; the cause of the rest is unknown. This sample gives around 99,000 clones in total; 90% to 95% of them show up just once. Over 9.5% of the sample is held by the ten biggest clonotypes. The time point label corresponds to: baseline before first vaccination. Sequences were derived from peripheral blood, sampled on day 0 of AZD1222 vaccination. The receptors stem from an adult in good health.

V is TRBV7-3 and J is TRBJ2-1, with 7 bases that match TRBD2. The CDR3 is 16 amino acids. Germline values: CDR1 SGHTA, CDR2 FQGTGA. V was clipped by 4 bases and J by 4 bases; unmatched bases: 10. The DNA for the CDR3 is TGTGCCAGCAGCTCGACTGTAGGACTAGAGTACAATGAGCAGTTCTTC. Amino acid sequence: CASSSTVGLEYNEQFF.

This chain joins TRBV10-3 and TRBJ2-1; 13 bases are a match to TRBD2. Losses at the gene ends were 6 bases for V and 6 bases for J; bases not matched to a gene: 8. Germline V gene lookup returns CDR1 ENHRY and CDR2 SYGVKD. The CDR3 contains 16 residues. CDR3 sequence (DNA): TGTGCCATCAGCCCCACTAGCGGGGGGGCCCGCAATGAGCAGTTCTTC. It specifies CAISPTSGGARNEQFF.

J is TRBJ1-2 and V is TRBV5-6; D gene unclear. CDR1 and CDR2 from the germline V gene are SGHDT and YYEEEE. Trimming took off 0 bases at V and 4 bases at J, with 10 bases between the two ends. The CDR3 sequence is 14 residues long. This chain's CDR3 is CASSLGAESYGYTF. CDR3 coding DNA: TGTGCCAGCAGCTTGGGGGCGGAGAGCTATGGCTACACCTTC.

V usage is TRBV6-2 or TRBV6-3 and J usage is TRBJ1-5, with 9 bases that match TRBD1. The V gene's germline CDR1 is MNHEY and CDR2 SVGEGT. V trimming: 2 bases; J trimming: 1 base; junction bases outside the gene matches: 6. CDR3 size: 17 residues. CDR3 bases: TGTGCCAGCAGTTACGGCACAGGGGGCGCGAGCAATCAGCCCCAGCATTTT. It specifies CASSYGTGGASNQPQHF.

This clone was counted only a few times. CDR3 loop: CASSLIWDRQLAKNIQYF. In DNA form, the CDR3 reads TGTGCCAGCAGCTTAATATGGGACAGACAACTAGCCAAAAACATTCAGTACTTC. The V call is TRBV7-3, the J call TRBJ2-4, with TRBD1 identical over 7 bases. The CDR3 is 18 residues long. CDR1 is SGHTA and CDR2 is FQGTGA in the germline V gene. V was pared by 1 base and J by 0 bases, with 9 bases of the junction left unmatched. The whole variable domain, filled in from reference TRBV7-3 and TRBJ2-4, reads GAGVSQTPSNKVTEKGKYVELRCDPISGHTALYWYRQSLGQGPEFLIYFQGTGAADDSGLPNDRFFAVRPEGSVSTLKIQRTERGDSAVYLCASSLIWDRQLAKNIQYFGAGTRLSVL.

This clone came up a few times. The chain uses TRBV5-6 and TRBJ1-5; TRBD1 is a possible D gene (5 bases). Germline V lookup: CDR1 SGHDT, CDR2 YYEEEE. The CDR3 sequence is 15 residues long. Trimming shortened V by 0 bases and J by 0 bases, and 7 bases separated the two germline ends. The CDR3 region is CASSLDGGSNQPQHF. In DNA form, the CDR3 reads TGTGCCAGCAGCTTGGACGGGGGTAGCAATCAGCCCCAGCATTTT.

This chain uses TRBV27 with TRBJ1-1; D uncertain. V shed 4 bases and J shed 0 bases, with 15 bases lying between them. Germline loops: CDR1 MNHEY, CDR2 SMNVEV (reference sequence). The CDR3 sequence is 16 residues long. The CDR3 DNA is TGTGCCAGCAGTTCCCTCCCCGGTTCCCTGAACACTGAAGCTTTCTTT. It is translated as CASSSLPGSLNTEAFF.

The genes are TRBV19 and TRBJ1-4, with D maybe TRBD1 (5 bases). The V gene's germline CDR1 is LNHDA and CDR2 SQIVND (reference sequence). V was cut by 8 bases and J by 0 bases, with 10 bases left in between. The CDR3 loop spans 14 amino acids. CDR3 protein: CASGDGTTNEKLFF. The CDR3 DNA reads as TGTGCCAGTGGGGACGGGACAACTAATGAAAAACTGTTTTTT.

The chain carries TRBV28 and TRBJ2-1, with 8 bases fitting TRBD1. The CDR3 is made up of 12 amino acids. Germline CDR1 MDHEN, CDR2 SYDVKM. Trimming cost V 7 bases and J 15 bases; bases outside gene matches: 11. CDR3 protein: CASTTLGDRRFF. The CDR3 DNA reads TGTGCCAGCACCACTTTGGGGGACAGGAGGTTCTTC.

V usage is TRBV7-3 and J usage is TRBJ2-3; 8 bases are shared with TRBD2. The CDR3 extends over 16 amino acids. The germline CDR1 and CDR2 sequences are SGHTA and FQGTGA. V lost 2 bases to trimming and J lost 2 bases; unmatched junction nucleotides: 6. The CDR3 loop is CASSLASGGLTDTQYF. The CDR3 bases are TGTGCCAGCAGCTTAGCCAGCGGGGGCCTCACAGATACGCAGTATTTT.

The chain links TRBV30 to TRBJ1-2, with a weak D call TRBD1 (6 bases). The germline V and J ends were trimmed by 1 base and 7 bases, with 16 bases remaining between them. Looked up from germline, CDR1 is GTSNPN and CDR2 is SVGIG (reference sequence). The CDR3 spans 14 residues. CDR3 nucleotides: TGTGCCTGGAGTGACCCCGGGGGGCGCGGTGGCTACACCTTC. It yields the protein CAWSDPGGRGGYTF.

J is TRBJ2-1 and V is TRBV28; 7 bases map to TRBD2. V was pared by 5 bases and J by 4 bases, with 8 bases of the junction left unmatched. Germline loops: CDR1 MDHEN, CDR2 SYDVKM. The length of the CDR3 is 15 residues. DNA of the CDR3: TGTGCCAGCAGTCCCCTAGCGGCAATATACAATGAGCAGTTCTTC. Protein product: CASSPLAAIYNEQFF.

This chain connects TRBV28 to TRBJ1-3; TRBD1 matches at 8 bases. The V gene end was trimmed by 6 bases and the J gene end by 2 bases; junction bases not matched to a gene: 12. This CDR3 has 17 residues. Germline V gene lookup returns CDR1 MDHEN and CDR2 SYDVKM. The DNA of the CDR3 is TGTGCCAGCAGGACACCAGGGGGCGTTCCGGCTGGAAACACCATATATTTT. Protein product: CASRTPGGVPAGNTIYF.

V and J are TRBV28 and TRBJ1-5; TRBD1 agrees at 7 bases. The V and J ends lost 6 bases and 0 bases, in that order; junction bases with no gene match: 8. This CDR3 spans 16 amino acids. Per germline, CDR1 MDHEN and CDR2 SYDVKM. The CDR3: CASRPGQRYSNQPQHF. CDR3 nucleotides: TGTGCCAGCAGACCGGGACAGAGATATAGCAATCAGCCCCAGCATTTT.

This chain connects TRBV28 to TRBJ2-7, with 10 nucleotides matching TRBD2. CDR1 and CDR2 from the germline V gene are MDHEN and SYDVKM. Trimming cost V 2 bases and J 0 bases; bases outside gene matches: 7. This CDR3 contains 17 residues. The CDR3 is CASSLLLAGESSYEQYF. The CDR3 nucleotides read TGTGCCAGCAGTTTACTCCTAGCGGGAGAGAGCTCCTACGAGCAGTACTTC.

The J gene is TRBJ1-3, the V gene TRBV7-9, with TRBD1 as a possible D gene (5 bases). From germline, CDR1 is SEHNR and CDR2 FQNEAQ (reference sequence). The CDR3 contains 16 residues. Trimming left V 3 bases short and J 0 bases short, with 12 bases between. The CDR3 spells CASSLWWGRSGNTIYF. CDR3 bases: TGTGCCAGCAGCTTGTGGTGGGGACGCTCTGGAAACACCATATATTTT.

V and J are TRBV18 and TRBJ2-7; 7 bases align to TRBD1. V lost 5 bases, J lost 5 bases, and 6 bases stayed unmatched. The germline V gene has CDR1 KGHSH and CDR2 LQKENI. The CDR3 length is 13 residues. In DNA form, the CDR3 reads TGTGCCAGCTCAGACAGGGAAGCCCACGAGCAGTACTTC. Translating gives CASSDREAHEQYF.

This rearrangement joins TRBV29-1 to TRBJ1-4; D call uncertain. Trimming left V 7 bases short and J 3 bases short, with 12 bases between. The CDR3 totals 13 residues. Germline V gives CDR1 SQVTM, CDR2 ANQGSEA. The CDR3 reads CSGYLAANEKLFF. The CDR3 region has the DNA TGCAGCGGCTACCTCGCGGCTAATGAAAAACTGTTTTTT.

The chain combines TRBV18 with TRBJ2-6; D is perhaps TRBD2 (6 bases). From germline, CDR1 is KGHSH and CDR2 LQKENI. CDR3 length: 18 residues. V dropped 2 bases and J dropped 4 bases, with 18 bases sitting between them. CDR3 sequence (DNA): TGTGCCAGCTCACCAGCTCAGGGTAGCGGTCTAGGGGCCAACGTCCTGACTTTC. It yields the protein CASSPAQGSGLGANVLTF. Supplemented by reference TRBV18 and TRBJ2-6, the full variable domain reads NAGVMQNPRHLVRRRGQEARLRCSPMKGHSHVYWYRQLPEEGLKFMVYLQKENIIDESGMPKERFSAEFPKEGPSILRIQQVVRGDSAAYFCASSPAQGSGLGANVLTFGAGSRLTVL.

In this sample, this clone turned up once. This chain links TRBV21-1 with TRBJ2-7; the table's D gene call, TRBD1, was not cross checked with the DNA. TRBV21-1 is noted as a pseudogene. The CDR3 length is 16 residues. The CDR3 sequence is CASSNHRDRFSYEQYF. The CDR3 DNA is TGTGCCAGCAGCAACCACCGGGACAGATTCTCCTACGAGCAGTACTTC.

The rearrangement uses TRBV5-1 and TRBJ1-1; tentative D call: TRBD1 (6 bases). Between the trimmed V and J ends, which lost 4 bases and 1 base, there was a span of 11 bases. The CDR3 spans 14 residues. Germline lookup yields CDR1 SGHRS and CDR2 YFSETQ. The CDR3 bases are TGCGCCAGCAGCATCACAGGGAGGAACACTGAAGCTTTCTTT. This encodes CASSITGRNTEAFF.

V gene TRBV7-3 combines with J gene TRBJ1-1, with 10 bases aligning to TRBD1. CDR1 and CDR2 (germline): SGHTA, FQGTGA. J was trimmed by 4 bases and V by 5 bases; bases with no gene match: 7. The length of the CDR3 is 15 residues. The CDR3 region is CASSAGQGTGTEAFF. CDR3 nucleotide sequence: TGTGCCAGCAGCGCGGGACAGGGGACGGGCACTGAAGCTTTCTTT.

The rearrangement uses TRBV19 and TRBJ2-1; possibly TRBD1 for D (5 bases). Germline V gives CDR1 LNHDA, CDR2 SQIVND (reference sequence). Trimming removed 3 bases from V and 7 bases from J, with 13 bases in between. This CDR3 has 14 residues. The CDR3 reads CASSISQGGNEQFF. Here the CDR3 DNA reads TGTGCCAGTAGTATTTCCCAGGGTGGAAATGAGCAGTTCTTC.

This clone was picked up one time. V and J are TRBV7-8 and TRBJ1-1, with 7 bases that match TRBD1. Germline CDR1 is SGHVS and CDR2 is FQNEAQ. The CDR3 has 14 amino acids. The ends lost 5 bases at V and 11 bases at J; junction bases unmatched: 14. DNA of the CDR3: TGTGCCAGCAGCCCTAGGGACACAGGGGTGGGTGCTTTCTTT. It encodes CASSPRDTGVGAFF.

The J gene is TRBJ1-5, the V gene TRBV28; TRBD1 agrees at 12 bases. The CDR3 runs to 15 residues. The V gene's germline CDR1 is MDHEN and CDR2 SYDVKM. Trimming took 6 bases from V and 6 from J; bases not matched to a gene: 6. The CDR3 sequence is CASREGQGAGQPQHF. DNA of the CDR3: TGTGCCAGCAGGGAGGGACAGGGGGCTGGTCAGCCCCAGCATTTT. The complete variable domain, with remaining parts taken from reference TRBV28 and TRBJ1-5, reads DVKVTQSSRYLVKRTGEKVFLECVQDMDHENMFWYRQDPGLGLRLIYFSYDVKMKEKGDIPEGYSVSREKKERFSLILESASTNQTSMYLCASREGQGAGQPQHFGDGTRLSIL.

DNA for the CDR3: TGTGCCACCAGCAGAGATCAATCGTGGGGGCAGCCCCAGCATTTT. Protein product: CATSRDQSWGQPQHF. The gene calls are TRBV15 and TRBJ1-5; possible D gene TRBD1, 5 bases. Germline values: CDR1 LNHNV, CDR2 YYDKDF (reference sequence). V lost 0 bases, J lost 7 bases, and 13 bases lay in between. The CDR3 totals 15 residues.

The rearrangement links TRBV11-2 to TRBJ2-7; D is undetermined. This CDR3 is 13 amino acids long. Trimming shortened V by 0 bases and J by 3 bases, and 6 bases separated the two germline ends. The germline V gene has CDR1 SGHAT and CDR2 FQNNGV. CDR3 in DNA: TGTGCCAGCAGCTTAGATTTTGGCTACGAGCAGTACTTC. Its translation is CASSLDFGYEQYF.

The chain uses TRBV5-8 and TRBJ2-2; D call uncertain. Trimming removed 3 bases at V and 0 bases at J, with 9 bases between. This CDR3 has 15 residues. Germline loops: CDR1 SGHTS, CDR2 YDEGEE. The CDR3 here is CASSWKGPNTGELFF. CDR3 nucleotides: TGTGCCAGCAGCTGGAAGGGCCCGAACACCGGGGAGCTGTTTTTT.

V usage is TRBV20-1 and J usage is TRBJ2-1; D unclear. The length of the CDR3 is 11 residues. Trimming pared 4 bases from V and 4 bases from J, leaving 5 bases between. CDR1 and CDR2 from the germline V gene are DFQATT and SNEGSKA (reference sequence). This CDR3 reads CSATNYNEQFF. DNA of the CDR3: TGCAGTGCTACAAATTACAATGAGCAGTTCTTC.

The table lists this clone with a count of one. The chain has TRBV28 and TRBJ2-4; D is unclear. This CDR3 region has 14 residues. V was pared by 5 bases and J by 2 bases, with 10 bases between. Germline CDR1 and CDR2: MDHEN and SYDVKM. The CDR3 nucleotides are TGTGCCAGCAGTCTAGTTATTACCAAAAACATTCAGTACTTC. Residues: CASSLVITKNIQYF.